This TCR beta chain was documented in a study of cytomegalovirus exposure and HLA in healthy donors. Findings of the study overall: The study designated some 180 TCR beta chains cytomegalovirus-associated. It was reported in a later analysis that an Asian-associated ancestry cluster showed fewer N-insertions than the approximately 700-donor mean. An analysis that came later showed most CMV-associated TCR beta chains appearing HLA-restricted. Most subjects' HLA-A and HLA-B alleles were reportedly predicted from TCR beta sequences.

Vbeta (60) and Jbeta (13) primers were used in the PCR. The method was immunoSEQ multiplex PCR; TCRdb's version includes in-frame clones alone and lacks a portion of them. Of fewer than 200,000 clones in the sample, around 75% were seen once. Points on this clone: Its antigen is undetermined.

This TCR came from a human donor in good health. The sequencing sample was made of PBMCs.

The CDR3 DNA follows: TGCGCCAGCAGCCAAGATAGAACCTCCTACGAGCAGTACTTC. Translation: CASSQDRTSYEQYF. The chain recombines TRBV4-3 with TRBJ2-7; D is unresolved. Between the trimmed V and J ends, which lost 0 bases and 0 bases, there was a span of 6 bases. The CDR3 sequence is 14 residues long. Germline CDR1 LGHNA, CDR2 YSLEER.